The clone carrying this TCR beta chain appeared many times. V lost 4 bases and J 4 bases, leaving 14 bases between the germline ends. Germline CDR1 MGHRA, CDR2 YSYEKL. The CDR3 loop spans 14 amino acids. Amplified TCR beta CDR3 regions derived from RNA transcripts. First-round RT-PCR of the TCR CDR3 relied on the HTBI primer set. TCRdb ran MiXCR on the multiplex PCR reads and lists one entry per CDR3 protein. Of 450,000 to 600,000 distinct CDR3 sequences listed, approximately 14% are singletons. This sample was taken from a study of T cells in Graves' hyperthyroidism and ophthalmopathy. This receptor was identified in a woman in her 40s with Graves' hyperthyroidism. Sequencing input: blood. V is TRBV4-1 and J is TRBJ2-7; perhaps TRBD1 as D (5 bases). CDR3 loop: CASSPGRQGYEQYF. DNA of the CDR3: TGCGCCAGCAGCCCGGGCCGGCAGGGTTACGAGCAGTACTTC.